The clone carrying this T cell receptor beta chain has a single count. The CDR3 is 15 amino acids. V dropped 1 base and J dropped 8; count of bases not matched to a gene: 6. Germline assignment: CDR1 MGHDK and CDR2 SYGVNS. Profiling relied on immunoSEQ multiplex PCR, and the TCRdb table lists in-frame clones only, not all of them. The sample includes fewer than 150,000 clones, approximately 80% of them seen just once. These data originate in a study of blood T cell repertoires in COVID-19. Study as a whole: Sample material is recorded as cDNA or gDNA derived from T cells, B-cell-depleted T cells, or PBMCs.

The sample was peripheral blood. V and J are TRBV25-1 and TRBJ2-1; 9 bases match TRBD2. This sequence originates from a human donor in a cohort sampled during active COVID-19. The CDR3 protein is CASSEWAGGRDEQFF. The CDR3 nucleotides read TGTGCCAGCAGTGAATGGGCGGGGGGGCGCGATGAGCAGTTCTTC.